This record concerns one TCR beta chain sequence. Antigen specificity is unknown. The sample belongs to a study of beta chain features in type 1 diabetes. Every isolated RNA sample was fully reverse transcribed, so sequencing captured expressed TCRB transcripts. Sequencing was performed with immunoSEQ multiplex PCR; in TCRdb, only in-frame clones are kept and a portion is missing. The sample includes hundreds of thousands of clones, approximately 16% of them seen just once. Study-wide findings and caveats: Type 1 diabetes patients showed a moderate but significant shortening of TCRB CDR3s in all four CD4+ subsets. VDJ junctions from patients with type 1 diabetes contained fewer insertions and more deletions. Patients' naive, central memory and regulatory TCRB repertoires appeared more alike than those of healthy donors.

Material: naive CD4+ T cells from blood. The origin of this receptor is a man between 18 and 35 years old with type 1 diabetes.

CDR3: CASSQWDYTGELFF. The CDR3 bases are TGCGCCAGCAGCCAGTGGGACTACACCGGGGAGCTGTTTTTT. The chain combines TRBV4-3 with TRBJ2-2; possible D gene TRBD2, 6 bases. V lost 3 bases and J 3 bases, leaving 8 bases between the germline ends. CDR1 and CDR2 (germline): LGHNA, YSLEER. This CDR3 has 14 amino acids.